The clone carrying this TCR beta chain was seen repeatedly, ten times or more. TCRdb re-called the 5' RACE reads through MiXCR, storing one row per CDR3 protein. The profile shows some 70,000 distinct CDR3 sequences, 3.5% to 5% of them singletons. The data were obtained in a study of neurological immune-mediated disorders. This CDR3 is built from 13 residues. Trimming cost V 6 bases and J 8 bases; bases outside gene matches: 4. Germline values: CDR1 MNHEY, CDR2 SVGEGT. The TCR comes from a man aged 25-45 years with multiple sclerosis. Material: PBMCs. The chain is built from TRBV6-2 or TRBV6-3 and TRBJ1-1; TRBD1 matches 12 bases. The CDR3: CASRSGTGGEAFF. CDR3 bases: TGTGCCAGCAGGTCCGGGACAGGGGGCGAAGCTTTCTTT.